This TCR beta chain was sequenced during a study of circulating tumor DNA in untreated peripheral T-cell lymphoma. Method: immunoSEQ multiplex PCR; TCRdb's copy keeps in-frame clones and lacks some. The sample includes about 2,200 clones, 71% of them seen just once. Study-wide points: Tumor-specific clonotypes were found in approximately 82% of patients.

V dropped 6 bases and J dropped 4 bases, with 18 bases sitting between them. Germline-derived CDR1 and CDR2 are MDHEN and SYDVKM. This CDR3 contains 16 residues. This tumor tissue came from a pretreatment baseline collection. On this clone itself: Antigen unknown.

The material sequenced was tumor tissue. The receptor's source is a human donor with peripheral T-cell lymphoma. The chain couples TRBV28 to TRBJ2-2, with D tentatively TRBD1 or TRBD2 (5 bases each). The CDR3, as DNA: TGTGCCAGCAGGCTCAGCTTCGGGGCGGGCACCGGGGAGCTGTTTTTT. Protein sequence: CASRLSFGAGTGELFF.